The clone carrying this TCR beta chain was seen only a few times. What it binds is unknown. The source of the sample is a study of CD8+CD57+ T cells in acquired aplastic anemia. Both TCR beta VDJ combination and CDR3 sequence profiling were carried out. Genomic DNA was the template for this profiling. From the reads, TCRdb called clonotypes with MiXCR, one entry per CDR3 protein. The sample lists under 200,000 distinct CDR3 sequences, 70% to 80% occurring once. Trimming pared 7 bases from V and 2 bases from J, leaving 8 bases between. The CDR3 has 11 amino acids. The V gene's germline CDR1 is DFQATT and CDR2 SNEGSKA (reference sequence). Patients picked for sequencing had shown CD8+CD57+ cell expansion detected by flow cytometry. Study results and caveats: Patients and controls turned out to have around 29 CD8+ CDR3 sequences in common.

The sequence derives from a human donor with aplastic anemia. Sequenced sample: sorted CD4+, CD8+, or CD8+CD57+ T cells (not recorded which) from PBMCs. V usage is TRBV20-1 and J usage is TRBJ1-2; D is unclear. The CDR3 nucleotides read TGCAGTGTTGGCGGGAACTATGGCTACACCTTC. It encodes CSVGGNYGYTF.